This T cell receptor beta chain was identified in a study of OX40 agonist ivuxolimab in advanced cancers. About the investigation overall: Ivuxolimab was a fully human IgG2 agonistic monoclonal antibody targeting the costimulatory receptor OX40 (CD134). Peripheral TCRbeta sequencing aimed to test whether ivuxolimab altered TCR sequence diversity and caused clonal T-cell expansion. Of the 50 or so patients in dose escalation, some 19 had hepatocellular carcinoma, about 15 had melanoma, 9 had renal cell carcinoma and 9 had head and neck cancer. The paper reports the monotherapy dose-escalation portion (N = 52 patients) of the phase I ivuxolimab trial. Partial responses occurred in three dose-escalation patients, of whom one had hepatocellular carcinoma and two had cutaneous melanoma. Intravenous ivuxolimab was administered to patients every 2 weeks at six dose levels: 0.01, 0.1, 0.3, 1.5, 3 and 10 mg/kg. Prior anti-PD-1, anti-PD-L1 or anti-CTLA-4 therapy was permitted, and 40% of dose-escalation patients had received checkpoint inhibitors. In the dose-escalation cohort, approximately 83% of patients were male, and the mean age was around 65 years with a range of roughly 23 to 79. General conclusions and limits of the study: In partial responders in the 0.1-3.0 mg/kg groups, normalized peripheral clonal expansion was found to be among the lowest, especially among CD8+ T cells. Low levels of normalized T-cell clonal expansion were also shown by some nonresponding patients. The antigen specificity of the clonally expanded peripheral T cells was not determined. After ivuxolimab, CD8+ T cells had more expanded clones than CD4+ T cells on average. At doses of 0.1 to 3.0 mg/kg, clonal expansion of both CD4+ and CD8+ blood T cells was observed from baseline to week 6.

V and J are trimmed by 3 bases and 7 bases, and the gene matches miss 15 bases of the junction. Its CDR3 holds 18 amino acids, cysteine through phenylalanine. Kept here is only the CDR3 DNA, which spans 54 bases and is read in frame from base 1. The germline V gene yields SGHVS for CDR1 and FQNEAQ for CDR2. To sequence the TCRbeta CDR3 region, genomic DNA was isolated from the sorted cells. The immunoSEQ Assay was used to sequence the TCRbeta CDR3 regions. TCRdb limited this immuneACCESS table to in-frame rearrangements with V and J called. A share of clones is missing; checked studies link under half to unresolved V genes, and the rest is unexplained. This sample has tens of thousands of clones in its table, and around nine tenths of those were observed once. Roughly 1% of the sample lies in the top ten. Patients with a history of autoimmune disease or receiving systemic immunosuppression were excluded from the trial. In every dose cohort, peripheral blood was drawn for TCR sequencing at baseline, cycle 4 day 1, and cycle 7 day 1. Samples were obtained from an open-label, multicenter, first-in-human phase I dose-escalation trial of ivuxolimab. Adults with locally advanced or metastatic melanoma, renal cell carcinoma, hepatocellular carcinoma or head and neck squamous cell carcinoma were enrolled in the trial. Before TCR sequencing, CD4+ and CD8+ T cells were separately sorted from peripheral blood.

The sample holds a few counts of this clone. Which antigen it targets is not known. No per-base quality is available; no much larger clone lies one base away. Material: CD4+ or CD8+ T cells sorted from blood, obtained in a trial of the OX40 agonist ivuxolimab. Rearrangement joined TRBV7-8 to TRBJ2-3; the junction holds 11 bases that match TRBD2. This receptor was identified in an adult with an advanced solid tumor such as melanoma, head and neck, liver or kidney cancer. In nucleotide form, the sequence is TGTGCCAGCAGCTTGACCCGACTAGCGGGACGTCGTATGAATACGCAGTATTTT. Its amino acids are CASSLTRLAGRRMNTQYF.